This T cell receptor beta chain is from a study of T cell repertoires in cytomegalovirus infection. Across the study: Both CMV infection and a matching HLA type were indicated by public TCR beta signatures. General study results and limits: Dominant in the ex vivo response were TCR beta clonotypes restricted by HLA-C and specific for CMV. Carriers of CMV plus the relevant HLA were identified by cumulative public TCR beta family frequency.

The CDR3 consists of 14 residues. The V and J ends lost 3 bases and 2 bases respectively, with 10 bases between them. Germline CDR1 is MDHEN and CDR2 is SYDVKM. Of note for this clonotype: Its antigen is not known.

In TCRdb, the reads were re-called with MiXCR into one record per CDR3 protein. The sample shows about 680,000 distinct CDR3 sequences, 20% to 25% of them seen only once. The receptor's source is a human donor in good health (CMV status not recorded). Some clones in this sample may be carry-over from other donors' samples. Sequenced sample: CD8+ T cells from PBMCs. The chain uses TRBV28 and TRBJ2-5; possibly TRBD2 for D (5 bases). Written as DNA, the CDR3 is TGTGCCAGCAGTTTGAAAGCGGTTCAAGAGACCCAGTACTTC. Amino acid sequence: CASSLKAVQETQYF.